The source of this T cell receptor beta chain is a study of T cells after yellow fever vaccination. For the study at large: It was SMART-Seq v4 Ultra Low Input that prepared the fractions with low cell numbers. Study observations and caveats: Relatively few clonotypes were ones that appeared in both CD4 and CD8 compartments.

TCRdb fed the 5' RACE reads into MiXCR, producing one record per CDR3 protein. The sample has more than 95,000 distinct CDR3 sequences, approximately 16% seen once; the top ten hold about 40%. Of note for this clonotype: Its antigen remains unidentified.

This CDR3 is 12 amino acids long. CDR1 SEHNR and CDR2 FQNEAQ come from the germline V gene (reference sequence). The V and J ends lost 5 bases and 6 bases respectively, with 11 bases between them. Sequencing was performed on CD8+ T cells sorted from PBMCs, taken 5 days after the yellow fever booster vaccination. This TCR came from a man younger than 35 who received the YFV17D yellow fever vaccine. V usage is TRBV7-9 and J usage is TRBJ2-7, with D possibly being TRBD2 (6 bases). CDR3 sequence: CASSPGVSEQYF. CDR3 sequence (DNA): TGTGCCAGCAGCCCGGGGGTCAGCGAGCAGTACTTC.